A single sample is the source of the 9 T cell receptor beta chains below, sequenced in a study of CD8 T cells in Susac syndrome. With random hexamers, reverse transcription was performed on roughly 0.5 to 1 ug of RNA. TCRdb re-called the immunoSEQ multiplex PCR reads with MiXCR, one entry per CDR3 protein. The repertoire holds more than 20,000 distinct CDR3 sequences, with 90% to 95% as singletons. Specimen: CD8+ T cells from PBMCs. Receptor source: a human donor in good health.

The CDR3 nucleotides read TGTTCCATTAGCGGGGGGATTTACAATGAGCAGTTCTTC. Its protein is CSISGGIYNEQFF. This chain connects TRBV12-3 or TRBV12-4 to TRBJ2-1; 10 bases fit TRBD2. This CDR3 is built from 13 residues.

The V and J genes are TRBV6-4 and TRBJ2-1, with 10 bases identical to TRBD2. With V trimmed by 2 bases and J by 6 bases, 1 base remained unmatched. This CDR3 has 14 residues. Germline lookup yields CDR1 MRHNA and CDR2 SNTAGT. This chain's CDR3 is CASSDSGGANEQFF. For the CDR3, the DNA is TGTGCCAGCAGTGACAGCGGGGGGGCCAATGAGCAGTTCTTC.

The gene calls are TRBV6-5 and TRBJ1-1; D call uncertain. The CDR3 is 15 residues long. Germline-derived CDR1 and CDR2 are MNHEY and SVGAGI. The V and J ends lost 2 bases and 4 bases respectively, with 14 bases between them. In nucleotides, the CDR3 is TGTGCCAGCAGTTACGTAACAACATCAAGCACTGAAGCTTTCTTT. As protein: CASSYVTTSSTEAFF.

The CDR3 reads CASSSNRGLYEQYF. As DNA, the CDR3 is TGTGCCAGCAGCTCTAACAGGGGGCTGTACGAGCAGTACTTC. The chain joins TRBV11-2 to TRBJ2-7; 9 bases agree with TRBD1. CDR1 is SGHAT and CDR2 is FQNNGV in the germline V gene. The CDR3 is 14 residues long. V shed 4 bases and J 4 bases; nucleotides not matched to a gene: 5.

The rearrangement joins TRBV5-6 to TRBJ2-3; D possibly corresponds to TRBD1 (6 bases). From germline, CDR1 is SGHDT and CDR2 YYEEEE. Trimming took off 3 bases at V and 6 bases at J, with 26 bases between the two ends. The CDR3 has 18 amino acids. In nucleotides, the CDR3 is TGTGCCAGCAGCTCGCCCGGCCCGGGACAATCGTTGTTGGATACGCAGTATTTT. Translating gives CASSSPGPGQSLLDTQYF.

This chain uses TRBV7-2 with TRBJ2-7, with D unresolved. This CDR3 contains 18 residues. Trimming pared 5 bases from V and 1 base from J, leaving 24 bases between. Germline lookup yields CDR1 SGHTA and CDR2 FQGNSA. The CDR3 loop reads CASSPYLPGRAASYEQYF. The CDR3 bases are TGTGCCAGCAGCCCTTATCTACCAGGAAGGGCAGCGTCCTACGAGCAGTACTTC.

This clonotype was recorded only once. CDR3 sequence reads: CASSQTVTGAYEQYF. The CDR3 DNA follows: TGCGCCAGCAGCCAAACCGTGACAGGCGCCTACGAGCAGTACTTC. The V and J genes are TRBV4-3 and TRBJ2-7; possible D gene TRBD1, 6 bases. This CDR3 spans 15 amino acids. The germline CDR1 and CDR2 sequences are LGHNA and YSLEER. Between the trimmed V and J ends, which lost 2 bases and 2 bases, there was a span of 13 bases.

The chain joins TRBV11-1 to TRBJ2-1; D unresolved. Between the trimmed V and J ends, which lost 2 bases and 4 bases, there was a span of 9 bases. Germline V gene data show CDR1 as SGHAT and CDR2 as FQDESV (reference sequence). The CDR3 consists of 14 residues. This CDR3 is CASSLRVQYNEQFF. CDR3 bases: TGTGCCAGCAGCTTAAGAGTTCAGTACAATGAGCAGTTCTTC.

J is TRBJ1-1 and V is TRBV6-6; no firm D call. This CDR3 spans 13 amino acids. Trimming removed 6 bases from V and 11 bases from J, with 19 bases in between. Germline V gene lookup returns CDR1 MNHNY and CDR2 SVGAGI (reference sequence). CDR3 amino acids: CASSGPPLSQAFF. The CDR3 nucleotides read TGTGCCAGCAGCGGACCTCCACTCTCGCAGGCTTTCTTT.